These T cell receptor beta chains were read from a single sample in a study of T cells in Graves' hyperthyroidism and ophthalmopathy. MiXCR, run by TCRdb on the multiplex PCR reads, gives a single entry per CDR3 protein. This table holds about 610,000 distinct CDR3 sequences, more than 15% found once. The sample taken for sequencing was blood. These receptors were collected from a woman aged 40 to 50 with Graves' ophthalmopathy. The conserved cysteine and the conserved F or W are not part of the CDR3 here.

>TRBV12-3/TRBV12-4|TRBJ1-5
ASSWGVSNQPQH
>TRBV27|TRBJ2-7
ASSLRGAIYEQY
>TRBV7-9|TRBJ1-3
ASRPSQGADGNTIY
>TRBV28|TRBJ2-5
ATARSSGGGQETQY
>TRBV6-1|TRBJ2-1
ASRTLTSSYNEQF
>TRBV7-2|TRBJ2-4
ASTLTGTATPRIQY
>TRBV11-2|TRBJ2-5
ASAGTTAYQETQY
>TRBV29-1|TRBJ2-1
SVEGGLPAVDEQF
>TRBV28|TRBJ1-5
ASGNGNQPQH
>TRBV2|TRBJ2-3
ASSEWLAGGLDTQY
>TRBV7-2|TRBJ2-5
ASSVGTGGLGGGETQY
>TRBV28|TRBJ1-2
ASSLSGQARGGYT
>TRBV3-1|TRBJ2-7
ASSRGGLAGTDEQY
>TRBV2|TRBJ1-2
ASRDGQPPGGYT
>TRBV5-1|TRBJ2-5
ASSLAGNPRETQY
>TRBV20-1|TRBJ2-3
SARDQRLDTY
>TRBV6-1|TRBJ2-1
ASFPGDRGTYNEQF
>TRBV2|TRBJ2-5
ASSKDSTETQY
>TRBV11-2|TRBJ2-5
ASSLGSSGGRAAQY
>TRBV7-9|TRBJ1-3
ASRTHSGNTIY
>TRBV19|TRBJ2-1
ATLETKADGEQF
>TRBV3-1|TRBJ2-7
ASSRNANYEQY
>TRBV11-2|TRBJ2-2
ASSPLRVAGGTGELF
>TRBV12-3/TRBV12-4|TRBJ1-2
ASSFDQGAGYT
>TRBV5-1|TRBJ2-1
ASSLAGQGSNEQF
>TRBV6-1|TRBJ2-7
ASRGVIGWSEQY
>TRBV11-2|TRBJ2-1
ASSSSTLTLNEQF